These 23 T cell receptor beta chains originate from one sample sequenced in a study of shared clonotypes between healthy human individuals. Measured with immunoSEQ multiplex PCR; TCRdb has only the in-frame clones, and not every one. The data contain around 1.1 million clones, about 84% of them singletons. The sequencing sample was made of memory CD4+ T cells from PBMCs. The subset denotes: CD45RA-negative fraction. The receptor source for this set is a man between 18 and 29 years old in good health. Some clones in this sample may be carry-over from other donors' samples.

The V gene is TRBV7-9, the J gene TRBJ2-7, with D perhaps being TRBD1 or TRBD2 (5 bases each). The V end lost 5 bases, the J end lost 4 bases, and 12 bases lay between the germline ends. CDR1 SEHNR and CDR2 FQNEAQ come from the germline V gene (reference sequence). CDR3 length: 13 residues. The CDR3 spells CASSRGDRYEQYF. CDR3 DNA: TGTGCCAGCAGCAGAGGGGATCGGTACGAGCAGTACTTC. Complete variable domain (other parts from reference TRBV7-9 and TRBJ2-7): DTGVSQNPRHKITKRGQNVTFRCDPISEHNRLYWYRQTLGQGPEFLTYFQNEAQLEKSRLLSDRFSAERPKGSFSTLEIQRTEQGDSAMYLCASSRGDRYEQYFGPGTRLTVT.

This sequence joins TRBV19 and TRBJ1-5, with D unresolved. Germline loops: CDR1 LNHDA, CDR2 SQIVND (reference sequence). V shed 7 bases and J shed 1 base, with 11 bases lying between them. CDR3 length: 14 residues. The DNA for the CDR3 is TGTGCCAGTACAACGACACGGAGCAATCAGCCCCAGCATTTT. Protein: CASTTTRSNQPQHF.

This clone was seen a few times. This sequence joins TRBV2 and TRBJ2-3, with 7 positions matching TRBD1. Germline CDR1 is SNHLY and CDR2 is FYNNEI. The V gene end was trimmed by 3 bases and the J gene end by 1 base; junction bases not matched to a gene: 4. CDR3 length: 15 residues. CDR3 nucleotide sequence: TGTGCCAGCAGTGACCACAGGGGAGGCACAGATACGCAGTATTTT. Residues: CASSDHRGGTDTQYF.

The chain combines TRBV7-2 with TRBJ2-5, with D perhaps matching TRBD2 (5 bases). The DNA end is more similar to TRBJ2-7, so the J call may be wrong. The germline CDR1 and CDR2 sequences are SGHTA and FQGNSA. The CDR3 sequence is 14 residues long. This CDR3 reads CASSLGTGTYEQYF. The CDR3 coding sequence is TGTGCCAGCAGCTTAGGGACGGGAACCTACGAGCAGTACTTC.

This clone was seen a single time. The chain joins TRBV6-6 to TRBJ2-1; D is ambiguous. CDR3 length: 14 residues. V shed 3 bases and J shed 2 bases, with 8 bases lying between them. Per the germline V gene, CDR1 is MNHNY and CDR2 is SVGAGI (reference sequence). The CDR3 DNA reads as TGTGCCAGCAGTTATTCTAGTACCTACAATGAGCAGTTCTTC. It is translated as CASSYSSTYNEQFF.

This clone was observed a single time. The chain uses TRBV7-9 and TRBJ2-2; D unclear. Trimming shortened V by 2 bases and J by 0 bases, and 7 bases separated the two germline ends. The CDR3 covers 15 residues. Germline V gene data show CDR1 as SEHNR and CDR2 as FQNEAQ (reference sequence). As DNA, the CDR3 is TGTGCCAGCAGCTTAATGCTGACGAACACCGGGGAGCTGTTTTTT. It encodes CASSLMLTNTGELFF.

Only one count was recorded for this clone. The chain uses TRBV28 and TRBJ2-3; 9 nucleotides align to TRBD2. Germline-derived CDR1 and CDR2 are MDHEN and SYDVKM. The CDR3 length is 16 residues. V lost 3 bases to trimming and J lost 5 bases; unmatched junction nucleotides: 9. For the CDR3, the DNA is TGTGCCAGCAGTTTTTTGGCGGGAGGGCCAGGAGATACGCAGTATTTT. Translating it yields CASSFLAGGPGDTQYF. The entire variable domain, with the rest obtained from reference TRBV28 and TRBJ2-3, is as follows: DVKVTQSSRYLVKRTGEKVFLECVQDMDHENMFWYRQDPGLGLRLIYFSYDVKMKEKGDIPEGYSVSREKKERFSLILESASTNQTSMYLCASSFLAGGPGDTQYFGPGTRLTVL.

The chain carries TRBV11-1 and TRBJ2-2; D not resolved. Per germline, CDR1 SGHAT and CDR2 FQDESV (reference sequence). This CDR3 is built from 15 residues. V was pared by 1 base and J by 5 bases, with 11 bases between. In DNA form, the CDR3 reads TGTGCCAGCAGCTTAGGTACCTTAAGGACCGGGGAGCTGTTTTTT. Translation: CASSLGTLRTGELFF. Full variable domain (rest looked up from reference TRBV11-1 and TRBJ2-2): EAEVAQSPRYKITEKSQAVAFWCDPISGHATLYWYRQILGQGPELLVQFQDESVVDDSQLPKDRFSAERLKGVDSTLKIQPAELGDSAMYLCASSLGTLRTGELFFGEGSRLTVL.

This clone showed up just a few times. It may be a read error: a sequence one base away is much more abundant. Other DNA sequences in the sample encode the same CDR3. V usage is TRBV5-1 and J usage is TRBJ2-1; the D gene is possibly TRBD1 (5 bases). With 4 bases removed from V and 5 bases from J, the gap between germline ends came to 13 bases. This CDR3 has 14 amino acids. The germline V gene has CDR1 SGHRS and CDR2 YFSETQ. As DNA, the CDR3 is TGCGCCAGCAGCCCCAATTGGGGCGACAATGAGCAGTTCTTC. Amino acids: CASSPNWGDNEQFF.

This clone came up many times. This chain connects TRBV30 to TRBJ2-3, with 10 bases aligning to TRBD2. This CDR3 comprises 14 residues. The V gene end was trimmed by 5 bases and the J gene end by 4 bases; junction bases not matched to a gene: 6. CDR1 GTSNPN and CDR2 SVGIG come from the germline V gene (reference sequence). The CDR3 nucleotides are TGTGCCTGGTCCCTAGCGGGAGCGGCAGATACGCAGTATTTT. This translates into CAWSLAGAADTQYF.

At least ten counts were recorded for this clone. CDR3 protein: CASTLGHPRTGELFF. DNA of the CDR3: TGCGCCAGCACCCTGGGGCACCCCAGGACCGGGGAGCTGTTTTTT. V gene TRBV5-1 combines with J gene TRBJ2-2; maybe TRBD1 (5 bases). The V end lost 6 bases, the J end lost 5 bases, and 17 bases lay between the germline ends. The V gene's germline CDR1 is SGHRS and CDR2 YFSETQ. This CDR3 contains 15 residues.

The chain carries TRBV4-1 and TRBJ2-1; the D is unclear. The CDR3 loop spans 16 amino acids. Germline V lookup: CDR1 MGHRA, CDR2 YSYEKL. Trimming shortened V by 4 bases and J by 0 bases, and 13 bases separated the two germline ends. The CDR3 loop is CASSPQATSSYNEQFF. The DNA of the CDR3 is TGCGCCAGCAGCCCCCAAGCGACGAGCTCCTACAATGAGCAGTTCTTC.

This chain joins TRBV29-1 and TRBJ2-1; D is perhaps TRBD2 (5 bases). The CDR3 length is 14 residues. Germline V gives CDR1 SQVTM, CDR2 ANQGSEA. Trimming left V 7 bases short and J 1 base short, with 14 bases between. The CDR3 is CSAAEGPSYNEQFF. The DNA for the CDR3 is TGCAGCGCCGCCGAGGGCCCATCCTACAATGAGCAGTTCTTC.

This CDR3 reads CSAKVNGKLFF. In DNA, the CDR3 is TGCAGCGCCAAGGTCAACGGGAAACTGTTTTTT. The genes are TRBV29-1 and TRBJ1-4; D unresolved. The CDR3 has 11 amino acids. Germline loops: CDR1 SQVTM, CDR2 ANQGSEA. Trimming left V 7 bases short and J 11 bases short, with 14 bases between.

The gene calls are TRBV6-1 and TRBJ2-7; possibly TRBD1 for D (6 bases). The CDR3 has 14 residues. Germline CDR1 is MNHNS and CDR2 is SASEGT. V was clipped by 8 bases and J by 3 bases, with 17 bases between them. CDR3 loop: CASDQTRGFYEQYF. The CDR3 coding sequence is TGTGCCAGCGATCAGACCAGGGGATTCTACGAGCAGTACTTC.

This chain uses TRBV2 with TRBJ1-2, with D hard to call. The ends were cut back, 0 bases at V and 8 bases at J, with 22 bases in the middle. The germline V gene encodes CDR1 SNHLY and CDR2 FYNNEI. The CDR3 has 17 amino acids. CDR3 sequence reads: CASSEALHYGLWVGYTF. The CDR3 coding sequence is TGTGCCAGCAGTGAAGCGCTTCATTATGGACTCTGGGTCGGCTACACCTTC.

Comment on this clone: The same CDR3 arises from other DNA sequences in this sample as well. The V call is TRBV5-1, the J call TRBJ2-2; D is unclear. V gave up 0 bases and J gave up 6 bases, with 6 bases separating them. The CDR3 covers 13 residues. Germline values: CDR1 SGHRS, CDR2 YFSETQ. The chain's CDR3 is CASSLVGSGELFF. CDR3 sequence (DNA): TGCGCCAGCAGCTTGGTGGGGTCCGGGGAGCTGTTTTTT. Full variable domain (rest looked up from reference TRBV5-1 and TRBJ2-2): KAGVTQTPRYLIKTRGQQVTLSCSPISGHRSVSWYQQTPGQGLQFLFEYFSETQRNKGNFPGRFSGRQFSNSRSEMNVSTLELGDSALYLCASSLVGSGELFFGEGSRLTVL.

The rearrangement links TRBV20-1 to TRBJ2-7, with D unresolved. This CDR3 comprises 11 residues. Trimming shortened V by 3 bases and J by 6 bases, and 9 bases separated the two germline ends. Germline CDR1 DFQATT, CDR2 SNEGSKA (reference sequence). The CDR3 DNA is TGCAGTGCTAGGTCTACGGCCGAGCAGTACTTC. Its translation: CSARSTAEQYF.

V and J are TRBV11-2 and TRBJ2-1; D ambiguous. Deletions cut 5 bases from V and 7 bases from J, with 9 bases between. This CDR3 has 12 amino acids. The germline gives CDR1 SGHAT, CDR2 FQNNGV. This CDR3 is CASSPVGNEQFF. CDR3 coding DNA: TGTGCCAGCAGCCCCGTCGGTAATGAGCAGTTCTTC.

This clone was picked up a small number of times. J is TRBJ2-7 and V is TRBV9; D ambiguous. This CDR3 spans 13 amino acids. The germline gives CDR1 SGDLS, CDR2 YYNGEE. Trimming stripped 0 bases from V and 3 bases from J, with 7 bases between. The CDR3 nucleotides read TGTGCCAGCAGCGTAGCTCCCCTCTACGAGCAGTACTTC. Amino acids: CASSVAPLYEQYF.

The chain employs TRBV9 and TRBJ2-7; the match to TRBD1 covers 7 bases. CDR3 length: 15 amino acids. The junction had 7 bases not matched to a gene; V was cut back by 1 base and J by 3 bases. Germline loops: CDR1 SGDLS, CDR2 YYNGEE. The CDR3 DNA is TGTGCCAGCAGCGTAACTTGGGACAGCCTCTACGAGCAGTACTTC. Its protein is CASSVTWDSLYEQYF.

The V call is TRBV7-2, the J call TRBJ1-5; D may be TRBD1 (5 bases). The CDR3 is 15 residues long. V was shortened by 2 bases and J by 6 bases, with 14 bases between the two germline ends. Looked up from germline, CDR1 is SGHTA and CDR2 is FQGNSA. CDR3 protein: CASSLRFGGGQPQHF. CDR3 bases: TGTGCCAGCAGCTTAAGGTTTGGGGGGGGTCAGCCCCAGCATTTT. The variable domain in full, with the rest retrieved from reference TRBV7-2 and TRBJ1-5, is GAGVSQSPSNKVTEKGKDVELRCDPISGHTALYWYRQSLGQGLEFLIYFQGNSAPDKSGLPSDRFSAERTGGSVSTLTIQRTQQEDSAVYLCASSLRFGGGQPQHFGDGTRLSIL.

V gene TRBV5-4 combines with J gene TRBJ2-1; D may correspond to TRBD1 or TRBD2 (5 bases each). CDR3 size: 16 residues. The V end lost 7 bases, the J end lost 0 bases, and 17 bases lay between the germline ends. Germline assignment: CDR1 SGHNT and CDR2 YYREEE (reference sequence). This chain's CDR3 is CASSGLLGASYNEQFF. The CDR3 bases are TGTGCCAGCTCCGGACTGCTAGGGGCCTCCTACAATGAGCAGTTCTTC.